This TCR beta chain was sequenced in a study of T-cell reconstitution after alpha-beta-depleted transplantation in children. Overall study findings and caveats: The high TCRbeta diversity at day 60 in some patients came from surviving recipient T cells and thymic progenitors. About two months after transplant, alpha-beta T cells reportedly came from several hundred expanded graft clones.

Germline CDR1 and CDR2: ENHRY and SYGVKD. The V segment lost 2 bases and the J segment 1 base; nucleotides outside the gene matches: 8. The CDR3 has 18 residues. TCRbeta library construction was performed incorporating unique molecular identifiers. TCRdb reprocessed the PCR reads with MiXCR, giving one entry per CDR3 protein. The table records some 200,000 distinct CDR3 sequences, around 9.2% of them present only once. Remarks on this clonotype: Its antigen is not identified.

The source is a male patient under 10 years old who had a stem cell transplant for acute myeloid leukemia, so the T cells may come from the graft donor. This sample comprised PBMCs, mostly from graft donor cells, obtained 360 days after TCRalphabeta/CD19-depleted stem cell transplant. The rearrangement links TRBV10-3 to TRBJ2-3; 11 bases line up with TRBD2. This CDR3 is CAISETSGSGLGTDTQYF. The CDR3 DNA follows: TGTGCCATCAGTGAGACTAGCGGGAGTGGATTAGGCACAGATACGCAGTATTTT.